The present entry profiles one T cell receptor (beta chain) with its context. Its specificity is unknown. Processing released intraepithelial and lamina propria lymphocytes from the graft tissue. This entry is derived from a study of graft-versus-host responses after intestinal transplantation. Study-level background: Once they had received anti-thymocyte globulin induction, all recipients took tacrolimus and steroids for two to three years.

This CDR3 has 16 amino acids. The V gene's germline CDR1 is LGHNT and CDR2 FRNRAP. The germline V and J ends were trimmed by 0 bases and 4 bases, with 15 bases remaining between them. Notes on the study in general: When patients had graft-donor T cell macrochimerism, their allografts held high graft-versus-host to host-versus-graft clonal ratios. GvH clones were found in recipient marrow; some appeared first in ileum or blood. Peak levels of circulating GvH clones tracked with early post-transplant HvG declines.

Produced via immunoSEQ multiplex PCR; TCRdb's table is partial and in-frame only. The repertoire includes 20,000 or so clones, 70% to 80% of them detected once, and roughly 3.1% sits in the top ten. The clonotype was recovered from a human patient who received an intestinal transplant, so some T cells may come from the graft donor. The source material was ileum tissue, sampled 12 days after intestinal transplant. The gene calls are TRBV12-5 and TRBJ2-5, with D possibly TRBD2 on 7 matching bases. CDR3 amino acids: CASGLVIGGRGETQYF. The CDR3 region has the DNA TGTGCTAGTGGTTTGGTAATCGGGGGGCGAGGAGAGACCCAGTACTTC.